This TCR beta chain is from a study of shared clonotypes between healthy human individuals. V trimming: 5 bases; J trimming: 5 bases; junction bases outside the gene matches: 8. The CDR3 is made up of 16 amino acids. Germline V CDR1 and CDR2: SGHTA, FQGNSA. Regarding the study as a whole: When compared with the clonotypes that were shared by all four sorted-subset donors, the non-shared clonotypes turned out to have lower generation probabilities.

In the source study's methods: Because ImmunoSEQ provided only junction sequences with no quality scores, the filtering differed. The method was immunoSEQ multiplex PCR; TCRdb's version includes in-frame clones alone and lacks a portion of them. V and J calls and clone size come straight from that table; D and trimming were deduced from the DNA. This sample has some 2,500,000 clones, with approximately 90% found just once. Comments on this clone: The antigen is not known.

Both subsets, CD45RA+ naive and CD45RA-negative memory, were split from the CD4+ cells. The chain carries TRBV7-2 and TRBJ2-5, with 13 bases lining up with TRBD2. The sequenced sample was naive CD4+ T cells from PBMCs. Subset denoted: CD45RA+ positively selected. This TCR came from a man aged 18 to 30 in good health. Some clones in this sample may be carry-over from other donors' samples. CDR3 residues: CASSRTSGRAGETQYF. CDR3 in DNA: TGTGCCAGCAGCCGAACTAGCGGGAGGGCAGGGGAGACCCAGTACTTC.